Shown below are 22 T cell receptor beta chains from a single sample sequenced in a study of blood T cell repertoires in COVID-19. Profiled with immunoSEQ multiplex PCR; TCRdb holds only in-frame clones, not every one. The sample holds 150,000 to 180,000 clones, about 81% seen once. The sequenced sample consisted of PBMCs or T cells enriched from blood (not recorded which). The receptors here all came from a man aged 50 or older who had recovered from COVID-19.

The CDR3 sequence: CASSLDRVREKLFF. The CDR3 DNA reads TGTGCCAGCAGCTTGGACAGGGTCAGGGAAAAACTGTTTTTT. This chain uses TRBV5-5 with TRBJ1-4; perhaps TRBD1 as D (6 bases). Germline assignment: CDR1 SGHKS and CDR2 YYEKEE (reference sequence). The CDR3 consists of 14 residues. V gave up 0 bases and J gave up 8 bases, with 11 bases separating them.

This clone has just a few counts. The chain employs TRBV29-1 and TRBJ1-2; TRBD1 matches at 9 bases. From germline, CDR1 is SQVTM and CDR2 ANQGSEA. Trimming removed 6 bases from V and 5 bases from J; junction bases left unmatched: 1. The CDR3 is 11 amino acids. The CDR3 sequence is CSVDRGYGYTF. In DNA form, the CDR3 reads TGCAGCGTCGACAGGGGGTATGGCTACACCTTC.

J is TRBJ2-7 and V is TRBV5-1, with 10 bases lining up with TRBD1. From germline, CDR1 is SGHRS and CDR2 YFSETQ. Unmatched junction bases numbered 14, after V lost 4 bases and J lost 7 bases. The CDR3 has 16 residues. The CDR3 coding sequence is TGCGCCAGCAGCGACCCGGGACAGGGGCATCTAGGGGAGCAGTACTTC. Amino acids: CASSDPGQGHLGEQYF.

J is TRBJ1-6 and V is TRBV6-5, with D perhaps matching TRBD1 (6 bases). The germline V gene encodes CDR1 MNHEY and CDR2 SVGAGI. The CDR3 spans 14 residues. Trimming stripped 6 bases from V and 6 bases from J, with 12 bases between. CDR3 bases: TGTGCCAGCAGAGAGGGGGGGCGTAATTCACCCCTCCACTTT. This gives the protein CASREGGRNSPLHF.

The V call is TRBV5-1, the J call TRBJ1-4; 8 bases match TRBD1. CDR1 and CDR2 from the germline V gene are SGHRS and YFSETQ. The trim removed 5 bases at V and 7 bases at J, leaving 7 bases unmatched. The CDR3 is 14 amino acids. CDR3 in amino acids: CASSLWTGREKLFF. CDR3 bases: TGCGCCAGCAGTTTATGGACAGGGCGTGAAAAACTGTTTTTT.

The rearrangement links TRBV19 to TRBJ1-6, with 7 nucleotides matching TRBD1. V shed 6 bases, J shed 9 bases, and the junction held 8 bases outside the gene matches. The CDR3 contains 14 residues. The germline V gene encodes CDR1 LNHDA and CDR2 SQIVND (reference sequence). The CDR3 sequence is CASSGTVRSSPLHF. CDR3 nucleotides: TGTGCCAGTAGCGGGACAGTCAGGAGTTCACCCCTCCACTTT.

This chain joins TRBV7-3 and TRBJ2-1; no reliable D call. The germline V and J ends were trimmed by 3 bases and 6 bases, with 12 bases remaining between them. This CDR3 is built from 14 residues. Germline-derived CDR1 and CDR2 are SGHTA and FQGTGA. The CDR3 sequence is CASSFYGFSNEQFF. In DNA form, the CDR3 reads TGTGCCAGCAGCTTCTATGGTTTTAGCAATGAGCAGTTCTTC.

By sample share, this clone is medium-sized. The rearrangement uses TRBV12-3 or TRBV12-4 and TRBJ2-2; D call uncertain. The CDR3 length is 13 residues. V lost 6 bases, J lost 2 bases, and 7 bases lay in between. CDR3: CASRALNTGELFF. The CDR3 DNA reads as TGTGCCAGCAGGGCACTAAACACCGGGGAGCTGTTTTTT.

This chain uses TRBV11-1 with TRBJ2-3; 12 bases map to TRBD2. Germline-derived CDR1 and CDR2 are SGHAT and FQDESV (reference sequence). J gave up 3 bases and V 5 bases, and 6 bases lay outside the gene matches. The CDR3 consists of 16 residues. As DNA, the CDR3 is TGTGCCAGCAGCGTTACTAGCGGGGGGATTACAGATACGCAGTATTTT. It specifies CASSVTSGGITDTQYF.

In DNA form, the CDR3 reads TGTGCCAGCAGCTTGGCAGGACAGGGGGGGACCCTTTGGAATCAGCCCCAGCATTTT. Translated: CASSLAGQGGTLWNQPQHF. V gene TRBV5-6 combines with J gene TRBJ1-5, with TRBD1 identical over 10 bases. The CDR3 is 19 residues long. Looked up from germline, CDR1 is SGHDT and CDR2 is YYEEEE. The trim removed 0 bases at V and 4 bases at J, leaving 13 bases unmatched.

V usage is TRBV5-1 and J usage is TRBJ2-6, with a weak D call TRBD1 (5 bases). The CDR3 extends over 16 amino acids. The germline V gene has CDR1 SGHRS and CDR2 YFSETQ. The V gene lost 4 bases and the J gene lost 4 bases, with 15 bases spanning the gap. The CDR3 reads CASSIGVDSGANVLTF. CDR3 DNA sequence: TGCGCCAGCAGCATAGGGGTGGATTCAGGGGCCAACGTCCTGACTTTC.

The V and J genes are TRBV5-1 and TRBJ1-1, with 7 bases aligning to TRBD1. J was trimmed by 3 bases and V by 2 bases; bases with no gene match: 7. Per the germline V gene, CDR1 is SGHRS and CDR2 is YFSETQ. The CDR3 sequence is 15 residues long. CDR3 in amino acids: CASSLNRGGYTEAFF. The CDR3 bases are TGCGCCAGCAGCTTAAACAGGGGAGGATACACTGAAGCTTTCTTT.

This clone occurred once. The genes are TRBV7-9 and TRBJ1-2; D gene uncertain. The germline CDR1 and CDR2 sequences are SEHNR and FQNEAQ (reference sequence). The CDR3 is made up of 14 amino acids. V was cut by 1 base and J by 1 base, with 7 bases left in between. The CDR3 spells CASSLGQVNYGYTF. CDR3 nucleotides: TGTGCCAGCAGCTTAGGGCAGGTTAACTATGGCTACACCTTC.

The chain uses TRBV19 and TRBJ1-1; tentative D call: TRBD1 (6 bases). Germline lookup yields CDR1 LNHDA and CDR2 SQIVND (reference sequence). V gave up 4 bases and J gave up 1 base, with 16 bases separating them. The CDR3 covers 16 residues. In DNA form, the CDR3 reads TGTGCCAGTAGTAGCAGCCAGGGGACCTCGAACACTGAAGCTTTCTTT. As protein: CASSSSQGTSNTEAFF. The variable domain in full, completed from reference TRBV19 and TRBJ1-1, reads DGGITQSPKYLFRKEGQNVTLSCEQNLNHDAMYWYRQDPGQGLRLIYYSQIVNDFQKGDIAEGYSVSREKKESFPLTVTSAQKNPTAFYLCASSSSQGTSNTEAFFGQGTRLTVV.

The J gene is TRBJ1-6, the V gene TRBV7-9, with D possibly matching TRBD1 (5 bases). Deletions cut 5 bases from V and 7 bases from J, with 12 bases between. The CDR3 extends over 14 amino acids. Germline V gene sequence: CDR1 SEHNR, CDR2 FQNEAQ (reference sequence). The CDR3 nucleotides read TGTGCCAGCAGCACCCAGGGAGGCAATTCACCCCTCCACTTT. Its protein product is CASSTQGGNSPLHF.

Written as DNA, the CDR3 is TGTGCCAGTAGTATACCGTATCCGTCCTACGAGCAGTACTTC. Its protein product is CASSIPYPSYEQYF. The chain employs TRBV19 and TRBJ2-7, with D unclear. The CDR3 loop spans 14 amino acids. Germline V CDR1 and CDR2: LNHDA, SQIVND (reference sequence). V was cut by 2 bases and J by 1 base, with 9 bases left in between.

The CDR3 nucleotides read TGTGCCAGCAGATGGTCCGGGACAGGAAACACCGGGGAGCTGTTTTTT. Translation: CASRWSGTGNTGELFF. The rearrangement uses TRBV7-3 and TRBJ2-2; 8 nucleotides align to TRBD1. V lost 6 bases to trimming and J lost 2 bases; unmatched junction nucleotides: 8. CDR3 length: 16 amino acids. From germline, CDR1 is SGHTA and CDR2 FQGTGA.

The chain carries TRBV3-1 (or the pseudogene TRBV3-2) and TRBJ1-6, with a tentative D call TRBD1 (5 bases). CDR1 is LGHDT and CDR2 is YNNKEL in the germline V gene (reference sequence). CDR3 length: 15 residues. Between the trimmed V and J ends, which lost 4 bases and 4 bases, there was a span of 11 bases. The chain's CDR3 is CASSPHRTYNSPLHF. The CDR3 DNA is TGTGCCAGCAGCCCCCACAGGACGTATAATTCACCCCTCCACTTT.

This sequence joins TRBV27 and TRBJ2-7; 8 bases align to TRBD1. This CDR3 spans 14 amino acids. The ends lost 7 bases at V and 2 bases at J; junction bases unmatched: 7. CDR1 is MNHEY and CDR2 is SMNVEV in the germline V gene (reference sequence). CDR3 bases: TGTGCCAGCACCTGGACAGGGCGCCCCTACGAGCAGTACTTC. The encoded protein is CASTWTGRPYEQYF.

J is TRBJ1-1 and V is TRBV7-2; the match to TRBD1 covers 9 bases. The CDR3 totals 17 residues. Germline assignment: CDR1 SGHTA and CDR2 FQGNSA. Unmatched junction bases numbered 20, after V lost 5 bases and J lost 10 bases. In DNA, the CDR3 is TGTGCCAGCAGCCTCGAACGATTCACACAGGGGGCGGTGGGAGCTTTCTTT. Its translation is CASSLERFTQGAVGAFF.

The V call is TRBV14, the J call TRBJ1-2; the D is unclear. The CDR3 is 13 amino acids. The germline gives CDR1 SGHDN, CDR2 FVKESK. Trimming shortened V by 4 bases and J by 3 bases, and 9 bases separated the two germline ends. CDR3 bases: TGTGCCAGCAGCCGAGCAGGTTACTATGGCTACACCTTC. Encoded protein: CASSRAGYYGYTF.

The CDR3 sequence is CASSDLPGTGLSYGYTF. The CDR3 nucleotides are TGTGCCAGCAGTGACCTGCCCGGGACAGGGCTTTCCTATGGCTACACCTTC. The rearrangement uses TRBV25-1 and TRBJ1-2; 9 bases align to TRBD1. The CDR3 spans 17 residues. The junction had 12 bases not matched to a gene; V was cut back by 3 bases and J by 4 bases. Germline CDR1 is MGHDK and CDR2 is SYGVNS.